This is a list of T cell receptor beta chains from one sample in a study of resident and recirculating memory T cells in vitiligo. Clones were read by immunoSEQ multiplex PCR, and TCRdb kept only the in-frame ones, dropping some. In the table there are approximately 69,000 clones, roughly 90% of which are singletons. The specimen was blood. The receptors derive from a male donor with vitiligo. Both conserved end residues are part of each CDR3. The D gene is left open where the match is weak. A clone size is listed for some rows: how often the clone was seen (once, few, many), or a class if it is expanded.

J,V,size,D,CDR3,DNA
TRBJ2-3,TRBV4-1,once,TRBD1,CASSQGQGGTDTQYF,TGCGCCAGCAGCCAAGGACAGGGGGGCACAGATACGCAGTATTTT
TRBJ2-7,TRBV6-1,.,TRBD1,CASSETRGRRDREIHEQYF,TGTGCCAGCAGTGAAACCAGGGGTCGGCGGGACAGGGAAATCCACGAGCAGTACTTC
TRBJ2-7,TRBV19,.,TRBD2,CASSNQAGANSYEQYF,TGTGCCAGTAGTAACCAAGCGGGGGCTAACTCCTACGAGCAGTACTTC
TRBJ2-5,TRBV6-1,.,TRBD1,CASNGQGGETQYF,TGTGCCAGCAACGGACAGGGGGGTGAGACCCAGTACTTC
TRBJ2-5,TRBV2,.,TRBD1,CASRGAGGETQYF,TGTGCCAGCAGAGGGGCAGGGGGAGAGACCCAGTACTTC
TRBJ2-1,TRBV4-3,.,TRBD2,CASSQLGSGTRNEQFF,TGCGCCAGCAGCCAGCTAGGGTCCGGGACTAGAAATGAGCAGTTCTTC
TRBJ2-2,TRBV5-5,once,TRBD2,CASSPPGGAPGELFF,TGTGCCAGCAGCCCCCCCGGGGGGGCACCCGGGGAGCTGTTTTTT
TRBJ1-1,TRBV28,.,.,CASSFEVMLNTEAFF,TGTGCCAGCAGTTTCGAGGTGATGTTGAACACTGAAGCTTTCTTT
TRBJ1-2,TRBV19,.,.,CASSIGGGLDYGYTF,TGTGCCAGTAGTATAGGGGGCGGCCTGGACTATGGCTACACCTTC
TRBJ1-2,TRBV30,.,TRBD1,CASLTQGLYGYTF,TGTGCCTCGCTTACACAGGGGCTTTATGGCTACACCTTC
TRBJ1-2,TRBV11-2,.,.,CASTASGDGYTF,TGTGCCAGCACCGCTTCGGGAGATGGCTACACCTTC
TRBJ2-7,TRBV5-4,.,TRBD1,CASSQKTGGGEAEQYF,TGTGCCAGCAGCCAGAAAACAGGGGGTGGGGAGGCCGAGCAGTACTTC
TRBJ2-2,TRBV27,.,.,CASRTGTLDTGELFF,TGTGCCAGCAGGACCGGGACATTGGACACCGGGGAGCTGTTTTTT
TRBJ1-4,TRBV6-6,.,TRBD1,CASSLQGAHEKLFF,TGTGCCAGCAGTCTACAGGGGGCGCATGAAAAACTGTTTTTT
TRBJ2-3,TRBV23-1,.,.,CASSQNLRGRGTDTQYF,TGCGCCAGCAGTCAAAACTTAAGGGGGAGGGGCACAGATACGCAGTATTTT
TRBJ1-6,TRBV5-1,.,TRBD1,CASSRDRAYNSPLHF,TGCGCCAGCAGCAGAGACAGGGCTTATAATTCACCCCTCCACTTT
TRBJ2-3,TRBV27,.,.,CASRGRTDTQYF,TGTGCCAGCAGGGGGCGCACAGATACGCAGTATTTT
TRBJ1-1,TRBV7-9,.,TRBD1,CASSSDRGQPEAFF,TGTGCCAGCAGCTCGGACAGGGGGCAGCCTGAAGCTTTCTTT
TRBJ1-2,TRBV23-1,.,TRBD1,CASSLPRGRANYGYTF,TGCGCCAGCAGTCTCCCCAGGGGGCGGGCGAACTATGGCTACACCTTC
TRBJ2-7,TRBV15,.,.,CATSRGTVNYEQYF,TGTGCCACCAGCAGAGGGACAGTTAACTACGAGCAGTACTTC
TRBJ1-3,TRBV4-3,.,.,CASSQDRTVTGNTIYF,TGCGCCAGCAGCCAAGATCGGACAGTCACTGGAAACACCATATATTTT
TRBJ1-4,TRBV5-5,.,.,CASSLRLGGREKLFF,TGTGCCAGCAGCTTGCGGTTGGGGGGGCGTGAAAAACTGTTTTTT
TRBJ1-1,TRBV5-6,.,.,CASSPGVMNTEAFF,TGTGCCAGCAGCCCGGGGGTCATGAACACTGAAGCTTTCTTT
TRBJ1-1,TRBV9,few,TRBD1,CASNTGQGTEAFF,TGTGCCAGCAATACCGGACAGGGTACTGAAGCTTTCTTT
TRBJ2-1,TRBV6-4,.,.,CASSASAYNEQFF,TGTGCCAGCAGTGCTAGCGCCTACAATGAGCAGTTCTTC
TRBJ1-2,TRBV7-2,.,.,CASSTLQVFYGYTF,TGTGCCAGCAGCACACTACAGGTTTTCTATGGCTACACCTTC
TRBJ1-2,TRBV19,.,.,CASSISTGNYGYTF,TGTGCCAGTAGTATCTCAACAGGGAACTATGGCTACACCTTC
TRBJ2-4,TRBV4-1,once,TRBD1,CASSQERQGANIQYF,TGCGCCAGCAGCCAAGAGAGACAGGGGGCAAACATTCAGTACTTC
TRBJ2-7,TRBV6-5,.,.,CASSVIGTPSYEQYF,TGTGCCAGCAGTGTCATCGGGACACCGTCCTACGAGCAGTACTTC
TRBJ1-5,TRBV5-1,.,.,CASSFTPGNQPQHF,TGCGCCAGCAGCTTTACACCGGGGAATCAGCCCCAGCATTTT
TRBJ1-1,TRBV29-1,.,TRBD1,CSAETGVGTEAFF,TGCAGCGCCGAGACAGGGGTAGGGACTGAAGCTTTCTTT
TRBJ2-1,TRBV9,.,.,CASSVTGFVWGEQFF,TGTGCCAGCAGCGTTACAGGATTTGTTTGGGGTGAGCAGTTCTTC
TRBJ2-1,TRBV27,.,.,CASRRTRGRDEQFF,TGTGCCAGCAGGAGGACCCGCGGGCGAGATGAGCAGTTCTTC
TRBJ2-7,TRBV4-3,.,TRBD2,CASSQLSGGAAYEQYF,TGCGCCAGCAGCCAACTTAGCGGGGGGGCCGCCTACGAGCAGTACTTC
TRBJ2-3,TRBV7-9,.,.,CASSLAGALADTQYF,TGTGCCAGCAGCTTAGCGGGGGCGTTGGCAGATACGCAGTATTTT
TRBJ1-1,TRBV14,.,TRBD1,CASSQGQGATRAFF,TGTGCCAGCAGCCAGGGGCAGGGGGCCACGCGGGCTTTCTTT
TRBJ1-5,TRBV29-1,.,.,CSVQDSNQPQHF,TGCAGCGTTCAGGATAGCAATCAGCCCCAGCATTTT
TRBJ2-3,TRBV9,once,TRBD2,CASSAGTSGGSTDTQYF,TGTGCCAGCAGCGCCGGGACTAGCGGGGGAAGCACAGATACGCAGTATTTT
TRBJ1-6,TRBV25-1,few,TRBD1,CASSKGAGQSSYNSPLHF,TGTGCCAGCAGTAAGGGGGCAGGGCAGAGCTCCTATAATTCACCCCTCCACTTT
TRBJ2-3,TRBV18,.,.,CASSPSRGGDTQYF,TGTGCCAGCTCACCCTCGAGGGGGGGAGATACGCAGTATTTT
TRBJ1-6,TRBV27,.,TRBD1,CASSFGTGDSPLHF,TGTGCCAGCAGTTTCGGGACAGGGGATTCACCCCTCCACTTT
TRBJ1-2,TRBV6-5,once,TRBD1,CASSYSTGGGYTF,TGTGCCAGCAGTTACTCGACAGGGGGGGGCTACACCTTC
TRBJ2-3,TRBV6-1,.,TRBD1,CASGGTGSGTDTQYF,TGTGCCAGCGGGGGGACAGGGTCGGGCACAGATACGCAGTATTTT
TRBJ1-2,TRBV11-2,.,TRBD1,CASSTRNRGNYGYTF,TGTGCCAGCAGCACCCGAAACAGGGGAAACTATGGCTACACCTTC
TRBJ1-2,TRBV2,.,.,CASSAAGGGGGYGYTF,TGTGCCAGCAGTGCCGCGGGGGGAGGGGGTGGCTATGGCTACACCTTC
TRBJ1-5,TRBV6-1,.,.,CASCGPSNQPQHF,TGTGCCAGCTGCGGTCCTAGCAATCAGCCCCAGCATTTT
TRBJ2-3,TRBV29-1,.,TRBD2,CSADDLLAGDTDTQYF,TGCAGCGCCGATGACCTCCTAGCGGGGGACACAGATACGCAGTATTTT
TRBJ1-3,TRBV30,.,.,CAWSLSPGNTIYF,TGTGCCTGGAGTCTCAGTCCCGGAAACACCATATATTTT
TRBJ1-6,TRBV21-1,.,.,CASSKWVEQGPNSPLHF,TGTGCCAGCAGCAAGTGGGTAGAGCAGGGCCCTAATTCACCCCTCCACTTT
TRBJ2-2,TRBV9,.,.,CASSADMFGELFF,TGTGCCAGCAGCGCGGACATGTTCGGGGAGCTGTTTTTT